The T cell receptor beta chain under discussion was sequenced for a study of blood T cell repertoires in COVID-19. At the level of the study: Both acute and convalescent COVID-19 samples were obtained from the United States, Italy and Spain.

Germline-derived CDR1 and CDR2 are LNHDA and SQIVND (reference sequence). This CDR3 has 14 amino acids. V was pared by 6 bases and J by 4 bases, with 7 bases of the junction left unmatched. Enrolled through a virtual design, the participants were between roughly 18 and 90 years of age and came from 24 US areas. All exposed participants met a person with COVID-19 within 2 weeks before entering the study. This table comes from immunoSEQ multiplex PCR, and its TCRdb copy is limited to in-frame clones, with some not included. The table has about 220,000 clones, roughly 80% seen once. Sequencing was performed on PBMCs or T cells enriched from blood (not recorded which). V usage is TRBV19 and J usage is TRBJ2-7, with 9 bases that match TRBD1. The source is a woman aged 40-49 years who had been exposed to COVID-19. The CDR3 loop reads CASRPQGARYEQYF. The CDR3 DNA is TGTGCCAGTAGACCACAGGGGGCGAGATACGAGCAGTACTTC.